These 30 T cell receptor beta chains came from one sample sequenced in a study of vaccination effects on CD4 cells after COVID-19. TCRdb's table, derived via immunoSEQ multiplex PCR, lists solely in-frame clones and lacks some. The sample consists of about 33,000 clones, roughly four fifths of them appearing once. No antigen has been assigned to these receptors. Sequencing followed a ViraFEST assay step that expanded antigen-specific CD4+ T cells with viral peptide pools. Having been cultured for approximately ten days, the cells underwent CD4+ T cell isolation. Each participant was given two doses of one vaccine (BNT162b2 or mRNA-1273). The input for sequencing was CD4+ T cells from PBMCs cultured with HCoV-NL63 spike peptides, taken after COVID-19 vaccination. These receptors were taken from a human donor who received a COVID-19 vaccine. Some clones in this sample may be carry-over from other donors' samples.

V gene TRBV19 combines with J gene TRBJ1-1, with a weak D call TRBD1 (5 bases). V was trimmed by 4 bases and J by 4 bases, leaving 16 bases between them. CDR3 length equals 15 residues. CDR1 and CDR2 (germline): LNHDA, SQIVND (reference sequence). The CDR3 reads CASSTAFGGVTEAFF. In DNA form, the CDR3 reads TGTGCCAGTAGTACCGCTTTCGGGGGGGTCACTGAAGCTTTCTTT.

This rearrangement joins TRBV27 to TRBJ2-7; the match to TRBD1 covers 7 bases. CDR1 and CDR2 (germline): MNHEY, SMNVEV (reference sequence). The V segment lost 4 bases and the J segment 2 bases; nucleotides outside the gene matches: 11. CDR3 length: 16 residues. The CDR3, as DNA: TGTGCCAGCAGTTCATATCCGGACAGGAGAGCCTACGAGCAGTACGTC. Its protein product is CASSSYPDRRAYEQYV.

The CDR3 DNA follows: TGTGCCAGCAGATCCGACAGGGGACTTAATGAAAAACTGTTTTTT. Translation gives CASRSDRGLNEKLFF. This chain joins TRBV6-5 and TRBJ1-4; TRBD1 agrees at 8 bases. The CDR3 loop spans 15 amino acids. Trimming at V came to 6 bases and at J to 4 bases, leaving 7 bases not matched to a gene. Germline CDR1 and CDR2: MNHEY and SVGAGI.

The chain combines TRBV7-2 with TRBJ2-3, with D possibly TRBD1 on 5 matching bases. V was trimmed by 1 base and J by 1 base, leaving 9 bases between them. Germline-derived CDR1 and CDR2 are SGHTA and FQGNSA. This CDR3 comprises 15 residues. The CDR3 loop is CASSLGQPGTDTQYF. The CDR3 region has the DNA TGTGCCAGCAGCTTAGGACAGCCGGGCACAGATACGCAGTATTTT.

This rearrangement joins TRBV30 to TRBJ1-1, with 8 bases aligning to TRBD1. This CDR3 region has 15 residues. After removal of 4 bases from V and 1 base from J, the junction contained 8 bases not matched to a gene. The germline gives CDR1 GTSNPN, CDR2 SVGIG (reference sequence). CDR3: CAWMEDRGRNTEAFF. CDR3 DNA: TGTGCCTGGATGGAAGACAGGGGCAGGAACACTGAAGCTTTCTTT.

The chain is built from TRBV2 and TRBJ1-5, with D unresolved. CDR3 length equals 14 residues. Germline-derived CDR1 and CDR2 are SNHLY and FYNNEI. V gave up 1 base and J gave up 1 base, with 5 bases separating them. The CDR3 region is CASSEVGSNQPQHF. CDR3 DNA: TGTGCCAGCAGTGAAGTAGGGAGCAATCAGCCCCAGCATTTT.

The V gene is TRBV19, the J gene TRBJ1-2; tentatively, D is TRBD1 (6 bases). This CDR3 has 13 amino acids. Germline CDR1 is LNHDA and CDR2 is SQIVND (reference sequence). With 3 bases removed from V and 10 bases from J, the gap between germline ends came to 15 bases. CDR3 coding DNA: TGTGCCAGTAGTATGTTTGGGACAAATTCCTACACCTTC. It translates to CASSMFGTNSYTF.

J is TRBJ1-6 and V is TRBV9; TRBD1 is a possible D gene (6 bases). The germline gives CDR1 SGDLS, CDR2 YYNGEE. Trimming stripped 0 bases from V and 9 bases from J, with 13 bases between. The CDR3 sequence is 15 residues long. The CDR3 coding sequence is TGTGCCAGCAGCGTAGGTGACGGGGGCGGTTCACCCCTCCACTTT. This translates into CASSVGDGGGSPLHF.

V and J are TRBV11-2 and TRBJ1-3; D remains ambiguous. CDR3 length: 14 amino acids. The V gene lost 3 bases and the J gene lost 0 bases, with 6 bases spanning the gap. Looked up from germline, CDR1 is SGHAT and CDR2 is FQNNGV. The CDR3 protein is CASSFSGSGNTIYF. CDR3 in DNA: TGTGCCAGCAGCTTTTCGGGCTCTGGAAACACCATATATTTT.

This clone was found once. This chain links TRBV5-1 with TRBJ1-4; D might be TRBD1 (5 bases). Germline V gives CDR1 SGHRS, CDR2 YFSETQ. The CDR3 totals 15 residues. The V end lost 4 bases, the J end lost 8 bases, and 18 bases lay between the germline ends. The CDR3 loop reads CASSPTRDPREKLFF. The CDR3 DNA reads as TGCGCCAGCAGCCCAACCCGGGACCCAAGGGAAAAACTGTTTTTT.

This rearrangement joins TRBV7-2 to TRBJ1-4, with 10 bases lining up with TRBD1. The germline CDR1 and CDR2 sequences are SGHTA and FQGNSA. V lost 4 bases and J lost 11; bases outside the gene matches: 10. This CDR3 has 15 residues. CDR3 region: CASSSGGQGWDKLFF. In nucleotides, the CDR3 is TGTGCCAGCAGCTCCGGGGGACAGGGGTGGGACAAACTGTTTTTT.

This chain connects TRBV18 to TRBJ2-1; a possible D gene is TRBD1 (6 bases). This CDR3 has 16 amino acids. V lost 5 bases to trimming and J lost 3 bases, with 17 bases between them. Per germline, CDR1 KGHSH and CDR2 LQKENI. The CDR3 region has the DNA TGTGCCAGCTCAAGTGAGGGGGAACACATCTACAATGAGCAGTTCTTC. The encoded protein is CASSSEGEHIYNEQFF.

This chain uses TRBV11-2 with TRBJ2-2, with D perhaps matching TRBD2 (7 bases). The CDR3 spans 19 residues. The V end lost 6 bases, the J end lost 8 bases, and 31 bases lay between the germline ends. The V gene's germline CDR1 is SGHAT and CDR2 FQNNGV. The CDR3 region has the DNA TGTGCCAGCAGACCGATCCGGGCCACGGGGGGCCAGATCCGGGGGGAGCTGTTTTTT. Translated: CASRPIRATGGQIRGELFF.

V usage is TRBV7-9 and J usage is TRBJ2-5, with a weak D call TRBD1 (5 bases). This CDR3 spans 12 amino acids. Trimming took 5 bases from V and 5 from J, leaving 9 bases between them. The germline CDR1 and CDR2 sequences are SEHNR and FQNEAQ (reference sequence). This CDR3 reads CASSPGLETQYF. CDR3 DNA: TGTGCCAGCAGCCCAGGGCTTGAGACCCAGTACTTC. The full variable domain, its missing parts supplied by reference TRBV7-9 and TRBJ2-5, is DTGVSQNPRHKITKRGQNVTFRCDPISEHNRLYWYRQTLGQGPEFLTYFQNEAQLEKSRLLSDRFSAERPKGSFSTLEIQRTEQGDSAMYLCASSPGLETQYFGPGTRLLVL.

The chain carries TRBV30 and TRBJ1-4; a weak D match, TRBD1 (5 bases). V gave up 2 bases and J gave up 10 bases, with 23 bases separating them. The germline CDR1 and CDR2 sequences are GTSNPN and SVGIG (reference sequence). This CDR3 spans 16 amino acids. The CDR3: CAWSLAGTNIATKLFF. DNA of the CDR3: TGTGCCTGGAGTCTGGCGGGGACCAATATTGCGACAAAACTGTTTTTT.

The V and J genes are TRBV6-5 and TRBJ1-2; TRBD1 matches at 7 bases. The CDR3 sequence is 13 residues long. Germline CDR1 is MNHEY and CDR2 is SVGAGI. Losses at the gene ends were 8 bases for V and 3 bases for J; bases not matched to a gene: 6. CDR3 DNA: TGTGCCAGCCGTAGACAGGGAGACTATGGCTACACCTTC. This sequence encodes CASRRQGDYGYTF.

Only one count was recorded for this clone. This sequence joins TRBV4-1 and TRBJ1-5; weak D call: TRBD1 (6 bases). Germline V lookup: CDR1 MGHRA, CDR2 YSYEKL. CDR3 size: 16 residues. The V and J ends lost 4 bases and 4 bases respectively, with 17 bases between them. The CDR3 is CASSRDPGHQNQPQHF. The DNA of the CDR3 is TGCGCCAGCAGCCGAGACCCGGGACACCAGAATCAGCCCCAGCATTTT.

This clone was found a few times. The rearrangement links TRBV7-3 to TRBJ2-2; D may be TRBD1 (7 bases). Looked up from germline, CDR1 is SGHTA and CDR2 is FQGTGA. The V and J ends lost 6 bases and 6 bases respectively, with 14 bases between them. This CDR3 has 14 amino acids. The CDR3 bases are TGTGCCAGCAGACCGCAGGGGGAGGCCGGGGAGCTGTTTTTT. Translated: CASRPQGEAGELFF. The variable domain in full, with the rest retrieved from reference TRBV7-3 and TRBJ2-2, is GAGVSQTPSNKVTEKGKYVELRCDPISGHTALYWYRQSLGQGPEFLIYFQGTGAADDSGLPNDRFFAVRPEGSVSTLKIQRTERGDSAVYLCASRPQGEAGELFFGEGSRLTVL.

The chain is built from TRBV9 and TRBJ1-2, with 8 bases matching TRBD1. CDR1 and CDR2 from the germline V gene are SGDLS and YYNGEE. This CDR3 is built from 15 residues. V was clipped by 0 bases and J by 3 bases; unmatched bases: 4. The CDR3 region is CASSVEQGGYYGYTF. For the CDR3, the DNA is TGTGCCAGCAGCGTAGAACAGGGGGGATACTATGGCTACACCTTC.

V is TRBV19 and J is TRBJ2-7; D possibly corresponds to TRBD2 (5 bases). Germline V gives CDR1 LNHDA, CDR2 SQIVND (reference sequence). V gave up 5 bases and J gave up 1 base, with 12 bases separating them. CDR3 length: 14 amino acids. The CDR3 sequence is CASSPRVSSYEQYV. The CDR3, as DNA: TGTGCCAGTAGTCCGAGGGTCAGTTCCTACGAGCAGTACGTC.

V and J are TRBV6-6 and TRBJ2-2; D gene ambiguous. The V gene lost 5 bases and the J gene lost 7 bases, with 11 bases spanning the gap. The CDR3 is made up of 13 amino acids. Germline CDR1 is MNHNY and CDR2 is SVGAGI (reference sequence). The CDR3, as DNA: TGTGCCAGCAGTCCCGGACGGAACGGGGAGCTGTTTTTT. The encoded protein is CASSPGRNGELFF.

V gene TRBV2 combines with J gene TRBJ2-2; unclear D gene. Trimming took off 6 bases at V and 5 bases at J, with 10 bases between the two ends. The length of the CDR3 is 13 residues. From germline, CDR1 is SNHLY and CDR2 FYNNEI. CDR3 in amino acids: CASRDQRTGELFF. The CDR3 bases are TGTGCCAGCAGGGACCAGAGGACCGGGGAGCTGTTTTTT.

This chain uses TRBV10-3 with TRBJ2-5; 8 positions match TRBD2. CDR1 is ENHRY, CDR2 SYGVKD, per germline. This CDR3 contains 12 residues. The V gene end was trimmed by 6 bases and the J gene end by 5 bases; junction bases not matched to a gene: 2. CDR3 DNA: TGTGCCATCAGCGGGGGGGCGGAGACCCAGTACTTC. Translated, it gives CAISGGAETQYF.

This clone was observed once. The gene calls are TRBV5-6 and TRBJ1-5, with D perhaps matching TRBD1 (6 bases). In germline, CDR1 is SGHDT, CDR2 YYEEEE. V gave up 1 base and J gave up 3 bases, with 11 bases separating them. This CDR3 is 15 amino acids long. CDR3 protein: CASSLRGGLNQPQHF. As DNA, the CDR3 is TGTGCCAGCAGCTTGCGGGGGGGGCTCAATCAGCCCCAGCATTTT.

This chain connects TRBV27 to TRBJ1-2; 11 positions agree with TRBD1. The trim removed 5 bases at V and 3 bases at J, leaving 5 bases unmatched. This CDR3 comprises 15 residues. Looked up from germline, CDR1 is MNHEY and CDR2 is SMNVEV (reference sequence). CDR3 loop: CASSNRTGGDYGYTF. DNA of the CDR3: TGTGCCAGCAGTAACCGGACAGGGGGCGACTATGGCTACACCTTC.

This chain links TRBV9 with TRBJ2-1; D is perhaps TRBD2 (6 bases). Between the trimmed V and J ends, which lost 0 bases and 1 base, there was a span of 8 bases. CDR3 length: 15 amino acids. The germline V gene has CDR1 SGDLS and CDR2 YYNGEE. The CDR3 bases are TGTGCCAGCAGCGTAGTCGGGGGTTCCTACAATGAGCAGTTCTTC. This encodes CASSVVGGSYNEQFF.

This clone was found once. The chain is built from TRBV7-2 and TRBJ2-4; D may be TRBD1 (5 bases). Germline CDR1 is SGHTA and CDR2 is FQGNSA. The CDR3 has 14 residues. V was pared by 2 bases and J by 0 bases, with 5 bases between. The CDR3 spells CASSLQGAKNIQYF. The CDR3 bases are TGTGCCAGCAGCTTACAGGGAGCCAAAAACATTCAGTACTTC.

In nucleotides, the CDR3 is TGTGCCAGCAGCTTAGGGGGACGGAACCAAGAGACCCAGTACTTC. This encodes CASSLGGRNQETQYF. This chain uses TRBV11-3 with TRBJ2-5; D is possibly TRBD1 or TRBD2 (5 bases each). Germline V gene data show CDR1 as SGHNT and CDR2 as YENEEA. The V gene lost 1 base and the J gene lost 0 bases, with 9 bases spanning the gap. This CDR3 region has 15 residues.

The chain uses TRBV5-4 and TRBJ2-5, with 14 bases fitting TRBD2. Trimming removed 1 base from V and 5 bases from J; junction bases left unmatched: 10. The CDR3 covers 18 residues. Germline assignment: CDR1 SGHNT and CDR2 YYREEE (reference sequence). The CDR3 loop is CASSLPGLAGGQGETQYF. CDR3 nucleotide sequence: TGTGCCAGCAGCTTGCCCGGACTAGCGGGGGGCCAAGGCGAGACCCAGTACTTC. The full variable domain, its missing parts supplied by reference TRBV5-4 and TRBJ2-5, is ETGVTQSPTHLIKTRGQQVTLRCSSQSGHNTVSWYQQALGQGPQFIFQYYREEENGRGNFPPRFSGLQFPNYSSELNVNALELDDSALYLCASSLPGLAGGQGETQYFGPGTRLLVL.

Only a few counts were recorded for this clone. The chain has TRBV30 and TRBJ1-6; D is unresolved. CDR1 is GTSNPN, CDR2 SVGIG, per germline (reference sequence). The germline V and J ends were trimmed by 2 bases and 8 bases, with 13 bases remaining between them. CDR3 length equals 14 residues. The CDR3 here is CAWSSPRLDSPLHF. The CDR3, as DNA: TGTGCCTGGAGTTCCCCCCGTTTGGATTCACCCCTCCACTTT.